The next 10 T cell receptor beta chains were all read from a single sample in a study of cytomegalovirus exposure and HLA in healthy donors. The PCR contained 60 Vbeta and 13 Jbeta primers. Measured with immunoSEQ multiplex PCR; TCRdb has only the in-frame clones, and not every one. This repertoire shows 100,000 or so clones, roughly 82% found once; its top ten account for roughly 11%. Sequenced sample: PBMCs. The source of these receptors is a man aged 35-49 years in good health and CMV-seropositive.

This clone was picked up one time. J is TRBJ2-6 and V is TRBV5-1; D perhaps matches TRBD1 (6 bases). Looked up from germline, CDR1 is SGHRS and CDR2 is YFSETQ. V dropped 2 bases and J dropped 2 bases, with 8 bases sitting between them. This CDR3 has 15 residues. The CDR3 reads CASSFQGPGANVLTF. CDR3 nucleotide sequence: TGCGCCAGCAGCTTTCAGGGGCCTGGGGCCAACGTCCTGACTTTC.

The chain has TRBV25-1 and TRBJ2-5; a possible D gene is TRBD2 (7 bases). Between the trimmed V and J ends, which lost 2 bases and 3 bases, there was a span of 10 bases. This CDR3 is 14 amino acids long. Germline lookup yields CDR1 MGHDK and CDR2 SYGVNS. CDR3 sequence: CASSEQGREETQYF. CDR3 DNA: TGTGCCAGCAGTGAACAGGGGAGGGAAGAGACCCAGTACTTC.

J is TRBJ2-3 and V is TRBV29-1; D not resolved. With 0 bases removed from V and 1 base from J, the gap between germline ends came to 11 bases. Germline V gene data show CDR1 as SQVTM and CDR2 as ANQGSEA. There are 15 residues in the CDR3. The CDR3 loop reads CSVEDLEMRTDTQYF. Written as DNA, the CDR3 is TGCAGCGTTGAAGATCTGGAGATGCGCACAGATACGCAGTATTTT.

The V call is TRBV6-5, the J call TRBJ2-5; a possible D gene is TRBD1 (6 bases). The CDR3 spans 12 residues. CDR1 is MNHEY, CDR2 SVGAGI, per germline. Trimming took 6 bases from V and 3 from J, leaving 8 bases between them. CDR3 loop: CASRGAEETQYF. CDR3 coding DNA: TGTGCCAGCAGGGGGGCTGAAGAGACCCAGTACTTC.

This clone was found once. The chain has TRBV7-2 and TRBJ1-2; 8 nucleotides line up with TRBD1. V trimming: 4 bases; J trimming: 5 bases; junction bases outside the gene matches: 9. The germline V gene has CDR1 SGHTA and CDR2 FQGNSA. CDR3 length: 15 residues. The CDR3 DNA follows: TGTGCCAGCAGCTCAAAAGGGACAGGCGGATATGGCTACACCTTC. Translating gives CASSSKGTGGYGYTF. The full variable domain, its missing parts supplied by reference TRBV7-2 and TRBJ1-2, is GAGVSQSPSNKVTEKGKDVELRCDPISGHTALYWYRQSLGQGLEFLIYFQGNSAPDKSGLPSDRFSAERTGGSVSTLTIQRTQQEDSAVYLCASSSKGTGGYGYTFGSGTRLTVV.

The sample holds one count of this clone. The V and J genes are TRBV5-1 and TRBJ2-7, with TRBD1 matching over 9 bases. Germline values: CDR1 SGHRS, CDR2 YFSETQ. The CDR3 has 14 residues. V dropped 3 bases and J dropped 3; count of bases not matched to a gene: 4. The CDR3 region has the DNA TGCGCCAGCAGCTGGGGACAGGGCGACTACGAGCAGTACTTC. The encoded protein is CASSWGQGDYEQYF.

In DNA form, the CDR3 reads TGTGCCAGCAGCTCCTGGAGGAGCACAGATACGCAGTATTTT. This sequence encodes CASSSWRSTDTQYF. The J gene is TRBJ2-3, the V gene TRBV7-2; TRBD2 might be the D (5 bases). This CDR3 spans 14 amino acids. Deletions cut 4 bases from V and 0 bases from J, with 8 bases between. CDR1 and CDR2 from the germline V gene are SGHTA and FQGNSA.

The CDR3 nucleotides are TGTGCCAGCTCCCGGGGGGTTGGCTACGAGCAGTACTTC. This encodes CASSRGVGYEQYF. The V gene is TRBV18, the J gene TRBJ2-7, with 7 nucleotides matching TRBD2. The CDR3 consists of 13 residues. The V gene's germline CDR1 is KGHSH and CDR2 LQKENI. Trimming at V came to 6 bases and at J to 3 bases, leaving 5 bases not matched to a gene. The complete variable domain, with remaining parts taken from reference TRBV18 and TRBJ2-7, reads NAGVMQNPRHLVRRRGQEARLRCSPMKGHSHVYWYRQLPEEGLKFMVYLQKENIIDESGMPKERFSAEFPKEGPSILRIQQVVRGDSAAYFCASSRGVGYEQYFGPGTRLTVT.

The rearrangement joins TRBV5-1 to TRBJ2-3, with D possibly matching TRBD2 (5 bases). The CDR3 loop spans 16 amino acids. The germline V gene has CDR1 SGHRS and CDR2 YFSETQ. Trimming left V 0 bases short and J 2 bases short, with 13 bases between. For the CDR3, the DNA is TGCGCCAGCAGCTTGGACCGAGGGCAAATCACAGATACGCAGTATTTT. It translates to CASSLDRGQITDTQYF. Complete variable domain (other parts from reference TRBV5-1 and TRBJ2-3): KAGVTQTPRYLIKTRGQQVTLSCSPISGHRSVSWYQQTPGQGLQFLFEYFSETQRNKGNFPGRFSGRQFSNSRSEMNVSTLELGDSALYLCASSLDRGQITDTQYFGPGTRLTVL.

This clone came up a few times. The J gene is TRBJ1-5, the V gene TRBV9; TRBD1 is a possible D gene (6 bases). Trimming took 6 bases from V and 0 from J, leaving 13 bases between them. CDR3 length equals 15 residues. Germline CDR1 and CDR2: SGDLS and YYNGEE. The CDR3 loop is CASNPTGFSNQPQHF. Written as DNA, the CDR3 is TGTGCCAGCAACCCCACAGGGTTTAGCAATCAGCCCCAGCATTTT.